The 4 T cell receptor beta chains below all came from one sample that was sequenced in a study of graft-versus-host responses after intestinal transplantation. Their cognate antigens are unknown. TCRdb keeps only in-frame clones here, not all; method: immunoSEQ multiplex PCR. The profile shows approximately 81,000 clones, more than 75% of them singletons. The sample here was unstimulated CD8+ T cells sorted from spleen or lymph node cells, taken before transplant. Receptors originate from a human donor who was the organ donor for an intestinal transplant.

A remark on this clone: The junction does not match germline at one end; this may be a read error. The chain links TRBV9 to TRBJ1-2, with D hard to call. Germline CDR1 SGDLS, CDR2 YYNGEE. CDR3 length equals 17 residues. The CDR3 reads CVSSVGAGYQLNYGYTF. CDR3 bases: TGTGTCAGCAGCGTAGGTGCAGGATACCAATTAAACTATGGCTACACCTTC.

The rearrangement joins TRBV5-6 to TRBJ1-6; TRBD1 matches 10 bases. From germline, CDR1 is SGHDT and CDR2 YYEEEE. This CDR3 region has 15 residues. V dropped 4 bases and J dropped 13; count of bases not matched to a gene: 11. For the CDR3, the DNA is TGTGCCAGCAGCATCACCCGACAGGGGGCGATCCCCCTCCACTTT. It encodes CASSITRQGAIPLHF.

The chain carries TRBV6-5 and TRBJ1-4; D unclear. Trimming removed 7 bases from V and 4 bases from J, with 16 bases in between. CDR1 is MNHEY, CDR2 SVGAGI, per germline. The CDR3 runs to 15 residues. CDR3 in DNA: TGTGCCAGCAAGAAAGTCGGATTTGTTAATGAAAAACTGTTTTTT. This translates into CASKKVGFVNEKLFF.

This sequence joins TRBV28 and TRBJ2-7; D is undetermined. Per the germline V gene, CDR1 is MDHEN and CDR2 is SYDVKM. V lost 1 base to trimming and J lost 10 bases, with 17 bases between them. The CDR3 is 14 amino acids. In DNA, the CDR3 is TGTGCCAGCAGTTTATTATCTCGCAGAAAGACTCAGTACTTC. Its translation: CASSLLSRRKTQYF.